The 28 T cell receptor beta chains below all came from one sample that was sequenced in a study of vaccination and CD4 T cells after COVID-19. The sample's treatment: roughly nine-day PBMC culture with coronavirus spike peptide pools or control peptides (ViraFEST assay). Oncomine TCR Beta short-read sequencing was applied to DNA from cultured CD4+ T cells. TCRdb passed the PCR reads through MiXCR, listing each CDR3 protein once. Among over 15,000 distinct CDR3 sequences listed, roughly 31% were seen once. Their cognate antigens are unknown. Sample: cultured CD4+ T cells from blood. Source of these receptors: a human donor with COVID-19.

This clonotype was seen a handful of times. This rearrangement joins TRBV7-9 to TRBJ1-6; D unresolved. V gave up 1 base and J gave up 13 bases, with 8 bases separating them. Germline lookup yields CDR1 SEHNR and CDR2 FQNEAQ (reference sequence). The CDR3 length is 12 residues. DNA for the CDR3: TGTGCCAGCAGCTTAGGTTCTGTTCCCCTCCACTTT. Translated: CASSLGSVPLHF.

This sequence joins TRBV19 and TRBJ2-2; the match to TRBD1 covers 8 bases. Germline assignment: CDR1 LNHDA and CDR2 SQIVND (reference sequence). Trimming removed 6 bases from V and 6 bases from J; junction bases left unmatched: 3. This CDR3 has 13 residues. CDR3 sequence: CASSQTGAGELFF. CDR3 nucleotide sequence: TGTGCCAGTAGCCAGACAGGGGCCGGGGAGCTGTTTTTT.

The rearrangement links TRBV11-1 to TRBJ2-2; D not certain. With 5 bases removed from V and 5 bases from J, the gap between germline ends came to 12 bases. The CDR3 covers 14 residues. The germline V gene has CDR1 SGHAT and CDR2 FQDESV (reference sequence). The CDR3 region is CASSPKDRTGELFF. CDR3 DNA: TGTGCCAGCAGCCCCAAGGATCGGACCGGGGAGCTGTTTTTT.

The CDR3 sequence: CASSIDVGLWNSPLHF. For the CDR3, the DNA is TGTGCCAGTAGTATAGACGTGGGGTTGTGGAATTCACCCCTCCACTTT. The chain carries TRBV19 and TRBJ1-6; D not certain. CDR3 length: 16 residues. Germline values: CDR1 LNHDA, CDR2 SQIVND (reference sequence). The V and J ends lost 0 bases and 7 bases respectively, with 13 bases between them.

This clonotype was observed a single time. The rearrangement joins TRBV11-3 to TRBJ2-3; 12 nucleotides agree with TRBD2. V lost 3 bases to trimming and J lost 4 bases; unmatched junction nucleotides: 5. Germline V lookup: CDR1 SGHNT, CDR2 YENEEA. This CDR3 spans 16 amino acids. CDR3 amino acids: CASSFVLAGGSDTQYF. The CDR3 DNA follows: TGTGCCAGCAGCTTCGTTCTAGCGGGGGGGTCAGATACGCAGTATTTT.

The chain carries TRBV15 and TRBJ2-4; 12 positions match TRBD1. This CDR3 is 18 amino acids long. V gave up 0 bases and J gave up 2 bases; unmatched junction bases: 5. CDR1 LNHNV and CDR2 YYDKDF come from the germline V gene (reference sequence). CDR3 region: CATSRDVGQGATKNIQYF. The CDR3 DNA is TGTGCCACCAGCAGAGATGTGGGACAGGGGGCAACCAAAAACATTCAGTACTTC.

Only a few counts were recorded for this clonotype. The J gene is TRBJ2-7, the V gene TRBV6-2 or TRBV6-3; 8 bases fit TRBD1. J was trimmed by 1 base and V by 2 bases; bases with no gene match: 4. The CDR3 covers 15 residues. CDR1 and CDR2 (germline): MNHEY, SVGEGT. The CDR3 sequence is CASSYLTGVSYEQYF. CDR3 in DNA: TGTGCCAGCAGTTACCTGACAGGGGTGTCCTACGAGCAGTACTTC.

The V and J genes are TRBV11-2 and TRBJ2-7; TRBD1 aligns across 9 bases. Germline assignment: CDR1 SGHAT and CDR2 FQNNGV. V shed 3 bases, J shed 5 bases, and the junction held 5 bases outside the gene matches. This CDR3 region has 14 residues. The CDR3 DNA sequence: TGTGCCAGCAGCTTTGGACAGGGGACCCACGAGCAGTACTTC. Translated, it gives CASSFGQGTHEQYF.

V is TRBV9 and J is TRBJ2-1; 9 bases are a match to TRBD2. Trimming cost V 3 bases and J 6 bases; bases outside gene matches: 13. The CDR3 consists of 17 residues. The germline gives CDR1 SGDLS, CDR2 YYNGEE. For the CDR3, the DNA is TGTGCCAGCAGCGACACAACTAGCGGGCGGCTACTCAATGAGCAGTTCTTC. The encoded protein is CASSDTTSGRLLNEQFF. Variable domain in full (rest from reference TRBV9 and TRBJ2-1): DSGVTQTPKHLITATGQRVTLRCSPRSGDLSVYWYQQSLDQGLQFLIQYYNGEERAKGNILERFSAQQFPDLHSELNLSSLELGDSALYFCASSDTTSGRLLNEQFFGPGTRLTVL.

V and J are TRBV7-6 and TRBJ2-3, with TRBD2 identical over 7 bases. The CDR3 has 16 residues. Germline V lookup: CDR1 SGHVS, CDR2 FNYEAQ. V shed 1 base, J shed 6 bases, and the junction held 10 bases outside the gene matches. The CDR3 is CASSLVQAGYGDTQYF. CDR3 sequence (DNA): TGTGCCAGCAGCTTAGTTCAAGCGGGGTATGGTGATACGCAGTATTTT.

The rearrangement links TRBV7-2 to TRBJ1-5; D is possibly TRBD1 (5 bases). CDR1 and CDR2 from the germline V gene are SGHTA and FQGNSA. The V gene lost 1 base and the J gene lost 6 bases, with 7 bases spanning the gap. This CDR3 has 13 residues. This CDR3 reads CASSLDGGQPQHF. The CDR3, as DNA: TGTGCCAGCAGCTTAGATGGGGGTCAGCCCCAGCATTTT.

The chain carries TRBV9 and TRBJ2-7, with a possible D match to TRBD2 (6 bases). In germline, CDR1 is SGDLS, CDR2 YYNGEE. The CDR3 is made up of 14 amino acids. Deletions cut 0 bases from V and 4 bases from J, with 11 bases between. The CDR3 nucleotides read TGTGCCAGCAGCGTAGAGCTTGCGGGGTACGAGCAGTACTTC. This gives the protein CASSVELAGYEQYF.

The J gene is TRBJ2-3, the V gene TRBV7-2; tentatively, D is TRBD1 or TRBD2 (6 bases each). V gave up 1 base and J gave up 4 bases, with 15 bases separating them. Germline V gene sequence: CDR1 SGHTA, CDR2 FQGNSA. The CDR3 extends over 16 amino acids. CDR3 nucleotide sequence: TGTGCCAGCAGCTTAGAGGGGGGCAGGGGCTCAGATACGCAGTATTTT. Translated: CASSLEGGRGSDTQYF.

This rearrangement joins TRBV20-1 to TRBJ2-1; no clear D gene. V shed 2 bases and J shed 1 base, with 9 bases lying between them. This CDR3 has 14 residues. Germline loops: CDR1 DFQATT, CDR2 SNEGSKA (reference sequence). CDR3: CSARLPNSYNEQFF. DNA for the CDR3: TGCAGTGCTAGACTTCCGAATTCCTACAATGAGCAGTTCTTC.

The sample holds a few counts of this clonotype. The chain has TRBV30 and TRBJ1-2; tentative D call: TRBD1 (5 bases). From germline, CDR1 is GTSNPN and CDR2 SVGIG (reference sequence). This CDR3 comprises 14 residues. The V end lost 4 bases, the J end lost 3 bases, and 15 bases lay between the germline ends. The CDR3 sequence: CAWNNGAGDYGYTF. The CDR3 bases are TGTGCCTGGAATAACGGGGCCGGAGACTATGGCTACACCTTC.

The V gene is TRBV19, the J gene TRBJ2-7; D is unresolved. Germline loops: CDR1 LNHDA, CDR2 SQIVND (reference sequence). The V end was cut by 4 bases, the J end by 2 bases, with 12 bases between. The CDR3 totals 14 residues. The DNA for the CDR3 is TGTGCCAGTAGTACCCCGGGCCCTCCCTACGAGCAGTACTTC. This sequence encodes CASSTPGPPYEQYF.

This chain joins TRBV6-1 and TRBJ2-2, with a weak D call TRBD1 (6 bases). The CDR3 totals 14 residues. CDR1 MNHNS and CDR2 SASEGT come from the germline V gene. V lost 6 bases and J 0 bases, leaving 8 bases between the germline ends. In DNA, the CDR3 is TGTGCCAGCAGACAGGGTTCGAACACCGGGGAGCTGTTTTTT. Protein product: CASRQGSNTGELFF.

The V gene is TRBV27, the J gene TRBJ1-5; D gene ambiguous. Germline lookup yields CDR1 MNHEY and CDR2 SMNVEV (reference sequence). The CDR3 has 16 amino acids. The V end was cut by 2 bases, the J end by 1 base, with 12 bases between. The CDR3 bases are TGTGCCAGCAGTTTAGGGCCGACGACGAGCAATCAGCCCCAGCATTTT. Amino acids: CASSLGPTTSNQPQHF.

This clonotype has more than one count but fewer than ten. The chain combines TRBV19 with TRBJ2-3; 14 nucleotides line up with TRBD2. V gave up 3 bases and J gave up 5 bases; unmatched junction bases: 7. The CDR3 totals 17 residues. The germline V gene has CDR1 LNHDA and CDR2 SQIVND (reference sequence). CDR3 sequence: CASSMGLAGASVDTQYF. CDR3 nucleotides: TGTGCCAGTAGTATGGGACTAGCGGGGGCCTCAGTAGATACGCAGTATTTT.

This chain uses TRBV6-4 with TRBJ2-1; tentative D call: TRBD1 (6 bases). Germline V gene data show CDR1 as MRHNA and CDR2 as SNTAGT. V lost 3 bases and J 4 bases, leaving 13 bases between the germline ends. The CDR3 is 15 amino acids. DNA of the CDR3: TGTGCCAGCAGTGAGGGGGCAGACAAATACAATGAGCAGTTCTTC. Amino acids: CASSEGADKYNEQFF.

The chain carries TRBV10-1 and TRBJ2-1, with 7 bases fitting TRBD2. The CDR3 runs to 15 residues. After removal of 5 bases from V and 5 bases from J, the junction contained 9 bases not matched to a gene. Germline V CDR1 and CDR2: WNHNN, SYGVQD (reference sequence). The CDR3, as DNA: TGCGCCAGCAGTCAGGAGGCGGGGGTGAACAATGAGCAGTTCTTC. The encoded protein is CASSQEAGVNNEQFF.

In this sample, this clonotype turned up a few times. The rearrangement uses TRBV7-8 and TRBJ2-3; 9 bases align to TRBD2. There are 18 residues in the CDR3. V gave up 5 bases and J gave up 4 bases; unmatched junction bases: 16. Germline V gene data show CDR1 as SGHVS and CDR2 as FQNEAQ. DNA of the CDR3: TGTGCCAGCAGCCAGAGGGTAGCGGGGGCCGGAGGGTCAGATACGCAGTATTTT. This codes for CASSQRVAGAGGSDTQYF.

The chain's CDR3 is CSARGTERGYEQYF. CDR3 in DNA: TGCAGTGCTAGAGGTACCGAGCGGGGGTACGAGCAGTACTTC. V and J are TRBV20-1 and TRBJ2-7, with 8 bases that match TRBD2. This CDR3 region has 14 residues. V shed 1 base, J shed 4 bases, and the junction held 6 bases outside the gene matches. Germline CDR1 reads DFQATT; CDR2 reads SNEGSKA (reference sequence).

This chain joins TRBV6-1 and TRBJ1-5, with 9 bases identical to TRBD1. The CDR3 spans 15 residues. Germline-derived CDR1 and CDR2 are MNHNS and SASEGT. Losses at the gene ends were 4 bases for V and 3 bases for J; bases not matched to a gene: 4. The CDR3: CASSGGQGPNQPQHF. DNA for the CDR3: TGTGCCAGCAGTGGCGGACAGGGGCCCAATCAGCCCCAGCATTTT.

Details on this clonotype: It is unclear where the CDR3 begins or ends on the DNA, so no DNA is shown, and the CDR3 is as TCRdb lists it. The chain has TRBV7-5 and TRBJ1-1; the table's D call, TRBD1, was not checked against the DNA. TRBV7-5 is reported as a pseudogene. The CDR3 spans 17 amino acids, including both terminal residues. Here the CDR3 reads CISVPEARRQGHTEAFF.

This clonotype turned up a few times. The chain uses TRBV5-8 and TRBJ1-1, with 12 bases identical to TRBD1. The germline V gene has CDR1 SGHTS and CDR2 YDEGEE. The CDR3 runs to 16 residues. V lost 3 bases, J lost 3 bases, and 6 bases stayed unmatched. The CDR3 is CASSSGQGAKYTEAFF. In DNA, the CDR3 is TGTGCCAGCAGCTCGGGACAGGGGGCAAAATACACTGAAGCTTTCTTT.

The rearrangement links TRBV11-3 to TRBJ2-2, with 11 bases matching TRBD2. Per germline, CDR1 SGHNT and CDR2 YENEEA. V lost 5 bases and J lost 0; bases outside the gene matches: 5. The CDR3 covers 17 residues. The CDR3 protein is CASSRATSGTNTGELFF. In DNA form, the CDR3 reads TGTGCCAGCAGCCGAGCGACTAGCGGGACGAACACCGGGGAGCTGTTTTTT.

V and J are TRBV6-5 and TRBJ2-1; unclear D gene. The V gene's germline CDR1 is MNHEY and CDR2 SVGAGI. The CDR3 has 15 amino acids. Trimming removed 3 bases at V and 2 bases at J, with 11 bases between. The chain's CDR3 is CASSYSKRAYNEQFF. As DNA, the CDR3 is TGTGCCAGCAGTTATAGTAAGCGCGCCTACAATGAGCAGTTCTTC.